The entry that follows covers one TCR beta chain sequence. These data come from a study of T cell changes during pregnancy in multiple sclerosis. Clones were sequenced by immunoSEQ multiplex PCR, and TCRdb holds only the in-frame ones, with some missing. The data contain 45,000 to 65,000 clones, over 90% of them seen just once; the ten biggest clones take up roughly 2.7%. V lost 3 bases and J lost 4, with 9 bases in between. CDR1 and CDR2 from the germline V gene are MGHRA and YSYEKL. There are 14 residues in the CDR3. The receptor's source is a female donor with multiple sclerosis, enrolled in a pregnancy study. The chain employs TRBV4-1 and TRBJ2-2; unclear D gene. Sequenced material: CD8+ T cells from peripheral blood mononuclear cells, taken in the third trimester of pregnancy. CDR3 protein: CASSQAVTTGELFF. The CDR3 region has the DNA TGCGCCAGCAGCCAGGCAGTAACCACCGGGGAGCTGTTTTTT.